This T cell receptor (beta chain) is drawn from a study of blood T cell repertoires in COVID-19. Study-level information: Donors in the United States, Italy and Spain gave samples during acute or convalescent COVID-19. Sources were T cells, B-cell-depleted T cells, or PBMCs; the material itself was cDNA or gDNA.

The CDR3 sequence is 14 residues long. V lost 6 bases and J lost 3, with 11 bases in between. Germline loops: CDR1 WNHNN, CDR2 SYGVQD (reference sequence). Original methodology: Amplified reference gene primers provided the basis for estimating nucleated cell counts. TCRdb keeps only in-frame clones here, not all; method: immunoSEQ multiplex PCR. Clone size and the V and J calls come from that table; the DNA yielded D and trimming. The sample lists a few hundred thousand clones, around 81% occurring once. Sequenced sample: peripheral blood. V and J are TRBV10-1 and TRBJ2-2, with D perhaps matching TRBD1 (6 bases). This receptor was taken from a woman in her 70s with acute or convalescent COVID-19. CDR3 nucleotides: TGCGCCAGCAGAATAGGGGGAGACACCGGGGAGCTGTTTTTT. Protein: CASRIGGDTGELFF.